This T cell receptor (beta chain) was recovered during a study of blood T cells in healthy people across ages. V lost 2 bases and J lost 0; bases outside the gene matches: 4. Germline CDR1 reads MNHNY; CDR2 reads SVGAGI (reference sequence). The CDR3 has 16 amino acids. Regarding the study as a whole: The unknown donor CMV status may have confounded expanded clonotype changes.

Combining a sample-barcoded 5' primer with a J-beta primer mix, a second PCR ran for roughly 6 to 12 cycles. All cDNA molecules were each tagged by a template-switch adaptor with 12 random nucleotides. From the 5' RACE reads, TCRdb called clonotypes with MiXCR, one entry per CDR3 protein. Counted here are more than 1 million distinct CDR3 sequences, more than 35% occurring once; the ten biggest clones make up 15% to 20%. Each donor supplied roughly 9 milliliters of peripheral blood. Samples had at least 6 million PBMCs isolated from them. This clonotype appeared once. Its cognate antigen is unknown. The rearrangement uses TRBV6-6 and TRBJ2-1; the match to TRBD2 covers 7 bases. The sample consisted of blood. The source is a woman in her sixties in good health. The CDR3 spells CASSYGAGPSYNEQFF. In DNA form, the CDR3 reads TGTGCCAGCAGTTACGGAGCGGGGCCCTCCTACAATGAGCAGTTCTTC.